This TCR beta chain appears in the sequencing data of a study of blood T cell repertoires in COVID-19. Study-wide background: There were acute and convalescent COVID-19 samples, and they came from the United States, Italy and Spain. The analysed material was cDNA or gDNA that came from T cells, B-cell-depleted T cells, or PBMCs.

Measured with immunoSEQ multiplex PCR; TCRdb has only the in-frame clones, and not every one. The table records 95,000 to 150,000 clones, approximately 83% of them present only once. V was trimmed by 0 bases and J by 2 bases, leaving 11 bases between them. This CDR3 has 15 residues. Germline V gene lookup returns CDR1 SGHRS and CDR2 YFSETQ. Material: peripheral blood. The V call is TRBV5-1, the J call TRBJ2-5, with D perhaps matching TRBD2 (5 bases). The TCR was taken from a man older than 75 with active or convalescent COVID-19. DNA for the CDR3: TGCGCCAGCAGCTTGGGGACTGGTGCGCAAGAGACCCAGTACTTC. Its protein is CASSLGTGAQETQYF.